The subject of this entry is one TCR beta chain. What it binds is unknown. These data belong to a study of CD8+ T cells in alopecia areata. Across the study: Tofacitinib ran for 6 to 18 months before 6 months off drug. General study results and limits: Association of baseline CD8+ expansion with response is uncertain owing to one nonresponder.

cDNA prepared by RNA extraction and subsequent reverse transcription served as the template for sequencing. Sequencing used immunoSEQ multiplex PCR; TCRdb keeps in-frame clones, though not all of them. This table holds about 190,000 clones, roughly three fifths found once. Treatment in this sample: oral pan-JAK inhibitor, 5-10 mg twice daily. The CDR3 is 15 amino acids. CDR1 MGHDK and CDR2 SYGVNS come from the germline V gene. Trimming at V came to 6 bases and at J to 4 bases, leaving 9 bases not matched to a gene. The TCR originated in a human donor with alopecia areata. J is TRBJ2-5 and V is TRBV25-1; 9 nucleotides align to TRBD1. The sample in question was CD4+ T cells sorted from blood, obtained around week 50, from a patient treated with tofacitinib. The CDR3 is CASSPTGTGIETQYF. DNA of the CDR3: TGTGCCAGCAGCCCTACCGGGACAGGGATAGAGACCCAGTACTTC.